These 11 T cell receptor beta chains were sequenced from one sample in a study of T-cell reconstitution after alpha-beta-depleted transplantation in children (dated by TCRdb to the mid-2010s). Library preparation employed PCR. Sequencing was performed on an Illumina HiSeq 2500. Molecular barcoding was employed in the preparation of TCR libraries, with unique molecular identifiers being used to normalize TCRbeta repertoire quantification. TCRdb took the public reads, trimmed them with fastp at Q25, ran MiXCR for clone calling and kept in-frame beta chains. Records with the same CDR3 protein are collapsed into one entry carrying the most frequent genes and DNA. This sample has a few hundred thousand distinct CDR3 sequences in its table, and 9.5% to 15% of those were observed once. The top ten clonotypes cover about 5.6% of the sample. The sequencing used PBMCs from the stem cell graft donor, collected from the stem cell graft. These receptor sequences come from a human donor who donated a stem cell graft to a child with combined immunodeficiency.

The chain uses TRBV9 and TRBJ2-3; TRBD2 might be the D (5 bases). Trimming pared 2 bases from V and 5 bases from J, leaving 18 bases between. The CDR3 totals 16 residues. Germline V gene lookup returns CDR1 SGDLS and CDR2 YYNGEE. CDR3: CASSVGSESAGDTQYF. The CDR3 region has the DNA TGTGCCAGCAGCGTGGGGAGTGAGTCGGCGGGAGATACGCAGTATTTT. Together with reference TRBV9 and TRBJ2-3, the CDR3 gives the full variable domain: DSGVTQTPKHLITATGQRVTLRCSPRSGDLSVYWYQQSLDQGLQFLIQYYNGEERAKGNILERFSAQQFPDLHSELNLSSLELGDSALYFCASSVGSESAGDTQYFGPGTRLTVL.

This clonotype was found many times. V is TRBV3-1 and J is TRBJ2-7, with 12 nucleotides matching TRBD2. Germline CDR1 and CDR2: LGHDT and YNNKEL (reference sequence). CDR3 length: 17 residues. V shed 5 bases, J shed 2 bases, and the junction held 10 bases outside the gene matches. CDR3 nucleotides: TGTGCCAGCAGCGCGCTTGTACTAGCGGGGGGCGCCTACGAGCAGTACTTC. Amino acids: CASSALVLAGGAYEQYF.

This clonotype was detected only a few times. The rearrangement uses TRBV5-5 and TRBJ2-7; D is possibly TRBD1 or TRBD2 (5 bases each). V was clipped by 3 bases and J by 4 bases, with 11 bases between them. Germline assignment: CDR1 SGHKS and CDR2 YYEKEE (reference sequence). This CDR3 contains 13 residues. CDR3 coding DNA: TGTGCCAGCAGCTCCTGGGACGGTTACGAGCAGTACTTC. Amino acid sequence: CASSSWDGYEQYF. Complete variable domain (other parts from reference TRBV5-5 and TRBJ2-7): DAGVTQSPTHLIKTRGQQVTLRCSPISGHKSVSWYQQVLGQGPQFIFQYYEKEERGRGNFPDRFSARQFPNYSSELNVNALLLGDSALYLCASSSWDGYEQYFGPGTRLTVT.

This clonotype was observed at least ten times. The chain employs TRBV7-2 and TRBJ2-1; 12 nucleotides agree with TRBD2. J gave up 10 bases and V 0 bases, and 7 bases lay outside the gene matches. Germline V lookup: CDR1 SGHTA, CDR2 FQGNSA. The CDR3 covers 16 residues. The CDR3 nucleotides read TGTGCCAGCAGCTTAGCGTCGGCTAGCGGGGGGGTGGAGCAGTTCTTC. Its protein product is CASSLASASGGVEQFF.

The chain uses TRBV12-3 or TRBV12-4 and TRBJ1-2; D might be TRBD1 (6 bases). The ends were cut back, 3 bases at V and 6 bases at J, with 14 bases in the middle. The CDR3 covers 14 residues. The CDR3 loop is CASSFWGAGDGYTF. The CDR3 nucleotides are TGTGCCAGCAGTTTTTGGGGGGCAGGCGATGGCTACACCTTC.

This clonotype showed up many times. This chain connects TRBV5-1 to TRBJ1-6, with no clear D. The germline V gene has CDR1 SGHRS and CDR2 YFSETQ. Trimming cost V 10 bases and J 5 bases, with 16 bases left between them. The CDR3 is 14 residues long. Here the CDR3 DNA reads TGCGCCCGCACGGGCAGGACGGATAATTCACCCCTCCACTTT. Encoded protein: CARTGRTDNSPLHF.

The chain carries TRBV28 and TRBJ2-2, with TRBD1 identical over 7 bases. The CDR3 runs to 14 residues. Germline CDR1 is MDHEN and CDR2 is SYDVKM. Trimming cost V 6 bases and J 6 bases; bases outside gene matches: 7. The CDR3 here is CASSRGIGAGELFF. The CDR3 DNA is TGTGCCAGCAGCAGGGGGATTGGCGCCGGGGAGCTGTTTTTT.

This clonotype came up many times. The chain joins TRBV6-2 or TRBV6-3 to TRBJ2-5; tentatively, D is TRBD2 (6 bases). The CDR3 has 17 amino acids. Trimming pared 0 bases from V and 5 bases from J, leaving 19 bases between. Germline CDR1 MNHEY, CDR2 SVGEGT. This CDR3 reads CASSYSPSVIRRETQYF. CDR3 in DNA: TGTGCCAGCAGTTACTCCCCTAGCGTCATCAGGAGGGAGACCCAGTACTTC.

The rearrangement joins TRBV19 to TRBJ2-2; no clear D gene. In germline, CDR1 is LNHDA, CDR2 SQIVND (reference sequence). The CDR3 contains 15 residues. Trimming pared 6 bases from V and 0 bases from J, leaving 11 bases between. The CDR3 sequence: CASRRWQPNTGELFF. The CDR3 DNA reads as TGTGCCAGTAGGCGGTGGCAGCCGAACACCGGGGAGCTGTTTTTT.

This clonotype showed up just a few times. V usage is TRBV15 and J usage is TRBJ2-3; weak D call: TRBD2 (5 bases). The CDR3 covers 16 residues. Trimming shortened V by 1 base and J by 4 bases, and 15 bases separated the two germline ends. Per the germline V gene, CDR1 is LNHNV and CDR2 is YYDKDF (reference sequence). CDR3 protein: CATSRAWGVTADTQYF. Here the CDR3 DNA reads TGTGCCACCAGCAGAGCGTGGGGAGTAACAGCAGATACGCAGTATTTT. The complete variable domain, with remaining parts taken from reference TRBV15 and TRBJ2-3, reads DAMVIQNPRYQVTQFGKPVTLSCSQTLNHNVMYWYQQKSSQAPKLLFHYYDKDFNNEADTPDNFQSRRPNTSFCFLDIRSPGLGDTAMYLCATSRAWGVTADTQYFGPGTRLTVL.

This clonotype has more than one count but fewer than ten. The chain has TRBV6-1 and TRBJ1-2; 12 bases line up with TRBD1. Trimming cost V 6 bases and J 6 bases; bases outside gene matches: 8. Germline CDR1 MNHNS, CDR2 SASEGT. CDR3 length equals 15 residues. The CDR3 loop reads CASSRRGQGANGYTF. In DNA, the CDR3 is TGTGCCAGCAGCCGTCGGGGACAGGGGGCCAATGGCTACACCTTC.